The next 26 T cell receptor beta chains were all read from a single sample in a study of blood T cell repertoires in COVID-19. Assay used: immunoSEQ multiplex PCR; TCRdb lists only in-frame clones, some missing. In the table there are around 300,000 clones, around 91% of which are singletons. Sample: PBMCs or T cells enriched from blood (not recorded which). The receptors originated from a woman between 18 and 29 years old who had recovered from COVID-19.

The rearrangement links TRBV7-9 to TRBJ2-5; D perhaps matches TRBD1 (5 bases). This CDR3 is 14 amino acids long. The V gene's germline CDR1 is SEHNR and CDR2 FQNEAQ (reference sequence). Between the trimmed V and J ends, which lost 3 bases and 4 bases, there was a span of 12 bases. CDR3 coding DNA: TGTGCCAGCAGCTTGCTCCAGGGCGGAGAGACCCAGTACTTC. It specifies CASSLLQGGETQYF. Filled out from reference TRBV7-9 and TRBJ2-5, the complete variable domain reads DTGVSQNPRHKITKRGQNVTFRCDPISEHNRLYWYRQTLGQGPEFLTYFQNEAQLEKSRLLSDRFSAERPKGSFSTLEIQRTEQGDSAMYLCASSLLQGGETQYFGPGTRLLVL.

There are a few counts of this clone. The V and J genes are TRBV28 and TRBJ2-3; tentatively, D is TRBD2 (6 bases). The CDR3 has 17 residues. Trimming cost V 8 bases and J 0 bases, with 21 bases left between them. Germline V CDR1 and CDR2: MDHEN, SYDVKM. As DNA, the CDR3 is TGTGCCAGCCAAGGGACTTGGGGTTTGGATAGCACAGATACGCAGTATTTT. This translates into CASQGTWGLDSTDTQYF.

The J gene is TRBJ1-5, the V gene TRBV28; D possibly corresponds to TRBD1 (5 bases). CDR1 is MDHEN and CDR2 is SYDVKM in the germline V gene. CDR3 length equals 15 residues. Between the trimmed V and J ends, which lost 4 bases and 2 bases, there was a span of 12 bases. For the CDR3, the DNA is TGTGCCAGCAGTTCCCGGGTAGGGGGCAATCAGCCCCAGCATTTT. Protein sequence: CASSSRVGGNQPQHF.

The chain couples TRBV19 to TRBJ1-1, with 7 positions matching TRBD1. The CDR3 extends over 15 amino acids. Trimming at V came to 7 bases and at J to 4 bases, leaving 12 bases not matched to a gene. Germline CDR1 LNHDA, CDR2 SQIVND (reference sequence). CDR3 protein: CASTRDRMRATEAFF. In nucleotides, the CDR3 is TGTGCCAGTACTAGGGACAGAATGAGGGCCACTGAAGCTTTCTTT. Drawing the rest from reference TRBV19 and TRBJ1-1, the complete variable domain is DGGITQSPKYLFRKEGQNVTLSCEQNLNHDAMYWYRQDPGQGLRLIYYSQIVNDFQKGDIAEGYSVSREKKESFPLTVTSAQKNPTAFYLCASTRDRMRATEAFFGQGTRLTVV.

The CDR3 nucleotides read TGTGCCAGCAGCTTTGGCGCTAGCGGGGCCTCTGAGCAGTTCTTC. This encodes CASSFGASGASEQFF. The chain employs TRBV5-6 and TRBJ2-1; TRBD2 aligns across 9 bases. V lost 2 bases and J lost 9; bases outside the gene matches: 9. The CDR3 totals 15 residues. Germline V gives CDR1 SGHDT, CDR2 YYEEEE.

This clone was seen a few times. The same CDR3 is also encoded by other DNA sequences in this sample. CDR3 loop: CASSVAGGDSPLHF. The CDR3 coding sequence is TGTGCCAGCAGCGTAGCAGGGGGCGATTCACCCCTCCACTTT. The chain employs TRBV9 and TRBJ1-6, with 8 bases aligning to TRBD1. V shed 0 bases and J 8 bases; nucleotides not matched to a gene: 1. This CDR3 spans 14 amino acids. Germline values: CDR1 SGDLS, CDR2 YYNGEE.

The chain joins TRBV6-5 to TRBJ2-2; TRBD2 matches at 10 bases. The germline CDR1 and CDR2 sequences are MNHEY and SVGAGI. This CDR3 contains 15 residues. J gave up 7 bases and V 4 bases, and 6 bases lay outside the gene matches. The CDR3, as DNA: TGTGCCAGCAGTTTGAGCGGGGGGGCCGGCGGGGAGCTGTTTTTT. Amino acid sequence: CASSLSGGAGGELFF.

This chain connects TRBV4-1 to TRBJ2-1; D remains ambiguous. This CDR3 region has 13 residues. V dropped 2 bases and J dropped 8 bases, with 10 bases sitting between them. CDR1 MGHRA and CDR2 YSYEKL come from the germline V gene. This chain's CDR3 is CASSQLPADEQFF. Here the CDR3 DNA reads TGCGCCAGCAGCCAATTACCTGCGGATGAGCAGTTCTTC.

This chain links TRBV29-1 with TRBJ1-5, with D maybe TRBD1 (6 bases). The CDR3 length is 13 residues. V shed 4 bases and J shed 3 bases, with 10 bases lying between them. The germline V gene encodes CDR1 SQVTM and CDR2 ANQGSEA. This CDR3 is CSVGGQNNQPQHF. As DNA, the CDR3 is TGCAGCGTTGGAGGACAGAACAATCAGCCCCAGCATTTT.

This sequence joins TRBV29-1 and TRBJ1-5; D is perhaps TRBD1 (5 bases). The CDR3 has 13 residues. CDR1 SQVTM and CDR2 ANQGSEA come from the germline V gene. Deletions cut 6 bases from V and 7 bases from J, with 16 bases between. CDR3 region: CSVGAGVGQPQHF. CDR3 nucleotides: TGCAGCGTGGGCGCGGGGGTAGGCCAGCCCCAGCATTTT.

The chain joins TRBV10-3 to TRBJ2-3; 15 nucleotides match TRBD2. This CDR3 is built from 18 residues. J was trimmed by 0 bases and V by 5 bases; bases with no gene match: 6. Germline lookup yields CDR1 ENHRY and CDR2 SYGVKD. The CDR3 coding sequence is TGTGCCATCAGTTTACGGACTAGCGGGGGGGACAGCACAGATACGCAGTATTTT. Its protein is CAISLRTSGGDSTDTQYF.

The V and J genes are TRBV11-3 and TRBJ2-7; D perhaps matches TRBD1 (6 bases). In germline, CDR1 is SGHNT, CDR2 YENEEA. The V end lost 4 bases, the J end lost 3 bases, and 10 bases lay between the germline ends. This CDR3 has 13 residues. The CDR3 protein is CASSSGHHYEQYF. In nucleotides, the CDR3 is TGTGCCAGCAGCTCGGGACACCACTACGAGCAGTACTTC. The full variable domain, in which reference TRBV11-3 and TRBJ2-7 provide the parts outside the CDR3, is EAGVVQSPRYKIIEKKQPVAFWCNPISGHNTLYWYLQNLGQGPELLIRYENEEAVDDSQLPKDRFSAERLKGVDSTLKIQPAELGDSAVYLCASSSGHHYEQYFGPGTRLTVT.

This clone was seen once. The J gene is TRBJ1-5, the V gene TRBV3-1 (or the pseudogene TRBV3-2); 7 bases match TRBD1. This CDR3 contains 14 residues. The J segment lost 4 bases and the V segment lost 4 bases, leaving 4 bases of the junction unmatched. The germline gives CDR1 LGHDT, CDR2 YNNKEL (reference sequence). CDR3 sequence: CASSPQGYNQPQHF. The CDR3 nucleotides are TGTGCCAGCAGCCCACAGGGGTATAATCAGCCCCAGCATTTT.

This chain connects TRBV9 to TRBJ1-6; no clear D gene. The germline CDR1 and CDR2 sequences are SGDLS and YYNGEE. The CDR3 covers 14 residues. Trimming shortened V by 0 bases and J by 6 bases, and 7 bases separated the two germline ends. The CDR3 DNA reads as TGTGCCAGCAGCGTAGGAGCAGGTAATTCACCCCTCCACTTT. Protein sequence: CASSVGAGNSPLHF.

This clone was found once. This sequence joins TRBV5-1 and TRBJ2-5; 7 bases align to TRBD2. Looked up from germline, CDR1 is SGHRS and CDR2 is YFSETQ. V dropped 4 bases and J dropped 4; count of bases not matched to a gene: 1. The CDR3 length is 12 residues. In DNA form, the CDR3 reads TGCGCCAGCAGCCCGGGAGGAGAGACCCAGTACTTC. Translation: CASSPGGETQYF.

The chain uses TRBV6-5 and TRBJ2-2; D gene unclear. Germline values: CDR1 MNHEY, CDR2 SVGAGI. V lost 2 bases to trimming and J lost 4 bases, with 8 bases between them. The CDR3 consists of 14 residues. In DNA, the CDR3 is TGTGCCAGCAGTTACCACACATCCACCGGGGAGCTGTTTTTT. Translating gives CASSYHTSTGELFF.

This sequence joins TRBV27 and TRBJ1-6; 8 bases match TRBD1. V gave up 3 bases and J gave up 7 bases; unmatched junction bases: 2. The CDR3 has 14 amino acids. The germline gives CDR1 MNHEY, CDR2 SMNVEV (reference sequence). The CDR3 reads CASSLTGDNSPLHF. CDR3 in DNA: TGTGCCAGCAGTTTGACAGGGGACAATTCACCCCTCCACTTT.

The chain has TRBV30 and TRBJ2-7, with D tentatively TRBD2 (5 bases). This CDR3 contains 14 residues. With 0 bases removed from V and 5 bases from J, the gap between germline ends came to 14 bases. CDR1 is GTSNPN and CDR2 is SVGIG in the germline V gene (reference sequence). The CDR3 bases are TGTGCCTGGAGTGTTAGTTGGCCGCGGGACGAGCAGTACTTC. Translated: CAWSVSWPRDEQYF. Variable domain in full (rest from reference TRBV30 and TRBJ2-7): SQTIHQWPATLVQPVGSPLSLECTVEGTSNPNLYWYRQAAGRGLQLLFYSVGIGQISSEVPQNLSASRPQDRQFILSSKKLLLSDSGFYLCAWSVSWPRDEQYFGPGTRLTVT.

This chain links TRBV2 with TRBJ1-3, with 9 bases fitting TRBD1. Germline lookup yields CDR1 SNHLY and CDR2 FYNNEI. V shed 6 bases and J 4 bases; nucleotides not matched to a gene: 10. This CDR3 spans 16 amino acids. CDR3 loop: CASRQDRGTSGNTIYF. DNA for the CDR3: TGTGCCAGCAGACAAGACAGGGGGACTTCGGGAAACACCATATATTTT.

DNA for the CDR3: TGCGCCAGCAGTGAGTCGACAGGGGGACTATCGGAGACCCAGTACTTC. This encodes CASSESTGGLSETQYF. The rearrangement uses TRBV10-1 and TRBJ2-5; 9 bases are shared with TRBD1. The V segment lost 0 bases and the J segment 5 bases; nucleotides outside the gene matches: 7. Germline CDR1 reads WNHNN; CDR2 reads SYGVQD (reference sequence). This CDR3 is built from 16 residues.

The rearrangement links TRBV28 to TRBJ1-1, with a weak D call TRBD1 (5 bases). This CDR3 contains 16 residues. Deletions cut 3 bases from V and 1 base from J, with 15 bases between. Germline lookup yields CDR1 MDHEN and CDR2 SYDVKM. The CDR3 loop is CASSFWSGGRNTEAFF. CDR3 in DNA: TGTGCCAGCAGTTTTTGGAGCGGGGGGAGGAACACTGAAGCTTTCTTT.

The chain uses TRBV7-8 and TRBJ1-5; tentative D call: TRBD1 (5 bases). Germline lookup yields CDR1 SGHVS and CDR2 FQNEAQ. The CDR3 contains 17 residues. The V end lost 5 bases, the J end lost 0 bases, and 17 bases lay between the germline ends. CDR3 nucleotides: TGTGCCAGCAGCAACCGAGGGGCGGGGCATAGCAATCAGCCCCAGCATTTT. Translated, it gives CASSNRGAGHSNQPQHF.

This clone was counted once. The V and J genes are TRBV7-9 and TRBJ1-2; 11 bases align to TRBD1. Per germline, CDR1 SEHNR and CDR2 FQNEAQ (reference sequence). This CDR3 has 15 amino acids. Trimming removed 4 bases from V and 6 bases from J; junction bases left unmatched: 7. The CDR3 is CASSSPGTGGDGYTF. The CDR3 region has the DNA TGTGCCAGCAGCTCTCCCGGGACAGGGGGAGATGGCTACACCTTC. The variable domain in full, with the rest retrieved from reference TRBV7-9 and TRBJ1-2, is DTGVSQNPRHKITKRGQNVTFRCDPISEHNRLYWYRQTLGQGPEFLTYFQNEAQLEKSRLLSDRFSAERPKGSFSTLEIQRTEQGDSAMYLCASSSPGTGGDGYTFGSGTRLTVV.

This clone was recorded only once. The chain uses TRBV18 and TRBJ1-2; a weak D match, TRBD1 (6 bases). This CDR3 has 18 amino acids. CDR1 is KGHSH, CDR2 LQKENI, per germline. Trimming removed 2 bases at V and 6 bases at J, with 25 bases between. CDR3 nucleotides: TGTGCCAGCTCACCATCTCGGGGGGCGCAGACGGATTCGAATGGCTACACCTTC. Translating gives CASSPSRGAQTDSNGYTF.

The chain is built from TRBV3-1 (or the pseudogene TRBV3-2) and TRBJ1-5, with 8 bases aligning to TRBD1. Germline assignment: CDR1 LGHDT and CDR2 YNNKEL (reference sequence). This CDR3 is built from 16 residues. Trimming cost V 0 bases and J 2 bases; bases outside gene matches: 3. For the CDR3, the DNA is TGTGCCAGCAGCCAAGATCCGGGACAGGGCAATCAGCCCCAGCATTTT. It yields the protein CASSQDPGQGNQPQHF.

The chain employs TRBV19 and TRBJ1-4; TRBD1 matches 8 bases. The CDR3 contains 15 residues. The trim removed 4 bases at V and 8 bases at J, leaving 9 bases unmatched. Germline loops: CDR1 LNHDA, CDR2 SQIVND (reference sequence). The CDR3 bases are TGTGCCAGTAGTACCGGACAGGGACAAATCGAAAAACTGTTTTTT. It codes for CASSTGQGQIEKLFF.